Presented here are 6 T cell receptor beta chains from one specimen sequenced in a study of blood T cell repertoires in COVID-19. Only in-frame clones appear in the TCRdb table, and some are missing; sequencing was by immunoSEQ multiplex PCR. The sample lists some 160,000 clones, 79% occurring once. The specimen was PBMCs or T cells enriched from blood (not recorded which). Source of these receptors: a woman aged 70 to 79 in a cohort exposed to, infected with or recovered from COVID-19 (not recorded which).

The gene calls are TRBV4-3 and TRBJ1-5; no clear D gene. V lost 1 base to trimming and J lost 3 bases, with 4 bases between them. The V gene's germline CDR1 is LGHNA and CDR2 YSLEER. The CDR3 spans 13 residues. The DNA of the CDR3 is TGCGCCAGCAGCCAAGCCCTCAATCAGCCCCAGCATTTT. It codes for CASSQALNQPQHF.

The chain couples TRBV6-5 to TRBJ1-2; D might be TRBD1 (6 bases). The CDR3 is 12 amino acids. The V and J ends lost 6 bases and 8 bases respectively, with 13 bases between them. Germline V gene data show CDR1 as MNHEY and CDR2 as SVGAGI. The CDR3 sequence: CASRNTGYGYTF. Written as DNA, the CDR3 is TGTGCCAGCAGAAACACAGGGTACGGCTACACCTTC.

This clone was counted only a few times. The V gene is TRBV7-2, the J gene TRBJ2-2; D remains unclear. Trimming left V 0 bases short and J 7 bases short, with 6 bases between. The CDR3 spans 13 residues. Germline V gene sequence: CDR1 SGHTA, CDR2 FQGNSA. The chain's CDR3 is CASSLALVGELFF. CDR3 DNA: TGTGCCAGCAGCTTAGCACTTGTCGGGGAGCTGTTTTTT.

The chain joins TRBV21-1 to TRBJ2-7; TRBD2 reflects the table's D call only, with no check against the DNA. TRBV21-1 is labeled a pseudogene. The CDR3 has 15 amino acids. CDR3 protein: CASSKRWRGSYEQYF. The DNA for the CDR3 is TGTGCCAGCAGCAAAAGATGGAGGGGATCCTACGAGCAGTACTTC.

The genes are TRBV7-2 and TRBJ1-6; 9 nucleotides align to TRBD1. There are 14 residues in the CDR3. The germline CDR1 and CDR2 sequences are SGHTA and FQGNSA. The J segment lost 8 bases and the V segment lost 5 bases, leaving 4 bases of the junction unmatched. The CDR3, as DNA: TGTGCCAGCAGCCCAGGACAGGGGCATTCACCCCTCCACTTT. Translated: CASSPGQGHSPLHF.

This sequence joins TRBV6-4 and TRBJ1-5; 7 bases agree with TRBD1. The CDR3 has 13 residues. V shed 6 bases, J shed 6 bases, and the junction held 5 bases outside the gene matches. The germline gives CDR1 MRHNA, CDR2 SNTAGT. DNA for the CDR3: TGTGCCAGCAGCGCGGACAGGTCTCAGCCCCAGCATTTT. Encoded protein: CASSADRSQPQHF.